Sequencing of this TCR beta chain was carried out in a study of blood T cell repertoires in COVID-19. Overall study: The samples span acute and convalescent COVID-19 from the United States, Italy and Spain.

The sample holds one count of this clone. V lost 8 bases, J lost 7 bases, and 14 bases stayed unmatched. CDR1 and CDR2 from the germline V gene are WNHNN and SYGVQD (reference sequence). There are 15 residues in the CDR3. In the original analysis: By means of reference gene primer amplification, nucleated cell counts were estimated. TCRdb's copy holds only in-frame clones and misses some; the assay was immunoSEQ multiplex PCR. V, J and clone size are taken as reported in that table, and D and trimming were inferred from the DNA itself. This sample yields approximately 41,000 clones, of which 80% to 90% are seen a single time; 1% to 1.5% belongs to the top ten.

The sample consisted of peripheral blood. This chain joins TRBV10-1 and TRBJ2-7; 10 bases line up with TRBD1. This clonotype originated in a woman aged 40 to 50 with acute or convalescent COVID-19. The CDR3 here is CASHAGQGSLEEQYF. In nucleotides, the CDR3 is TGCGCCAGCCACGCGGGACAGGGGTCCCTGGAGGAGCAGTACTTC.